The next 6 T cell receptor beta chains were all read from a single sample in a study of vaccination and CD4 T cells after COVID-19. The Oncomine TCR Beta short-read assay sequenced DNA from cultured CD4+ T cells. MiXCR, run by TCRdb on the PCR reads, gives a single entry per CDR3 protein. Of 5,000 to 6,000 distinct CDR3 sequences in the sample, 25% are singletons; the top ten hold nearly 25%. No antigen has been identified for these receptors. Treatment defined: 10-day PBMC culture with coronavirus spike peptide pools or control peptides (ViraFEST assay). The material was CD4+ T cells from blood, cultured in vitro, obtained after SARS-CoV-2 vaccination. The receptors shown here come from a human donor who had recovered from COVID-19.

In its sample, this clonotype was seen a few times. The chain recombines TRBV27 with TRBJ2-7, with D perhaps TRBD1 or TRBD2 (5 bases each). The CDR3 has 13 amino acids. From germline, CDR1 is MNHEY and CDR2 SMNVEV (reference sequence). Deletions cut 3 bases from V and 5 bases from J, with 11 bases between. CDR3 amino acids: CASSFRGADEQYF. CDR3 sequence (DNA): TGTGCCAGCAGTTTTCGGGGCGCGGACGAGCAGTACTTC.

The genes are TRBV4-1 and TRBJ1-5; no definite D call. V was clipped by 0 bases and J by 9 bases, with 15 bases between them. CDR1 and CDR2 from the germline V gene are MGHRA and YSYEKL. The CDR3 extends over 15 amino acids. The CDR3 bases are TGCGCCAGCAGCCAAGAATACACCCCCTCCCGGCCCCAGCATTTT. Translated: CASSQEYTPSRPQHF.

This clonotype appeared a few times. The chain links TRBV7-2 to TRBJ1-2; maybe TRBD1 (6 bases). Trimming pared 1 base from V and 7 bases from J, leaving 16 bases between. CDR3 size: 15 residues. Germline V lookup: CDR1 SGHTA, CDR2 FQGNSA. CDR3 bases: TGTGCCAGCAGCTTAGGGGGGGGCAAAAGGGTTGGCTACACCTTC. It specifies CASSLGGGKRVGYTF.

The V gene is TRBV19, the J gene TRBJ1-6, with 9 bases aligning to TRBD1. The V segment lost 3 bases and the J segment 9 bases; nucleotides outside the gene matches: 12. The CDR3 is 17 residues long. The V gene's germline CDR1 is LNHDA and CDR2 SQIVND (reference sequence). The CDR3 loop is CASSILSTGGSSSPLHF. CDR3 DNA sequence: TGTGCCAGTAGTATTCTTTCGACAGGGGGTTCAAGTTCACCCCTCCACTTT. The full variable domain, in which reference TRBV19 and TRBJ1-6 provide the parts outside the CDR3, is DGGITQSPKYLFRKEGQNVTLSCEQNLNHDAMYWYRQDPGQGLRLIYYSQIVNDFQKGDIAEGYSVSREKKESFPLTVTSAQKNPTAFYLCASSILSTGGSSSPLHFGNGTRLTVT.

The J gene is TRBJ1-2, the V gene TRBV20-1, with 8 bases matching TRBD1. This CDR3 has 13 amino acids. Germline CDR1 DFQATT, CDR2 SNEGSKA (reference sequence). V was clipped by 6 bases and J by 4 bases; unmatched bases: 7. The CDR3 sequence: CSASGQGGYGYTF. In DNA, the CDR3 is TGCAGTGCCAGCGGACAGGGAGGCTATGGCTACACCTTC.

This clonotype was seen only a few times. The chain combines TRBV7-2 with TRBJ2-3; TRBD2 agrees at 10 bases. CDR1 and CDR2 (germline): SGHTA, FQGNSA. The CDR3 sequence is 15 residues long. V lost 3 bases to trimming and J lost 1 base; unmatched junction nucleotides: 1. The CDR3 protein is CASSLTSGRTDTQYF. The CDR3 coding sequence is TGTGCCAGCAGCTTGACTAGCGGGCGCACAGATACGCAGTATTTT.